This TCR beta chain derives from a study of human T cells and chemical hapten exposure. Documented time point: patch test 3, about 24 weeks after DPC sensitization. Treatment of the sample: therapeutic diphenylcyclopropenone sensitization with weekly scalp DPC. Blood sampling preceded each patch test application. Using its own MiXCR run on the RACE reads, TCRdb lists one record per CDR3 protein. The repertoire holds more than 45,000 distinct CDR3 sequences, with roughly an eighth as singletons. There are 15 residues in the CDR3. Germline V CDR1 and CDR2: MNHEY, SMNVEV (reference sequence). V was clipped by 5 bases and J by 7 bases; unmatched bases: 6.

The specimen was whole blood, collected in connection with sensitization to the hapten diphenylcyclopropenone (DPC). The TCR originated in a man aged 25-45 years with alopecia areata. Some clones in this sample may be carry-over from other donors' samples. The V call is TRBV27, the J call TRBJ1-6; 9 bases agree with TRBD1. For the CDR3, the DNA is TGTGCCAGCAGTCCGCGGACAGGGGTAAATTCACCCCTCCACTTT. Its translation is CASSPRTGVNSPLHF.